This entry describes one TCR beta chain. Antigen: not known. The data are from a study of cytomegalovirus exposure and HLA in healthy donors. Study context: Findings of an earlier analysis included some 120 million unique TCR beta sequences from roughly 180 million T cells. Study outcomes and limitations: As a later analysis revealed, most CMV-associated TCR beta chains appeared HLA-restricted. The likely explanation for a cluster of highly shared sequence variants was sequencing artifact. CMV serostatus was the sole immune exposure information available.

Researchers ran the PCR with 60 Vbeta and 13 Jbeta primers. Clones were read by immunoSEQ multiplex PCR, and TCRdb kept only the in-frame ones, dropping some. The repertoire holds about 160,000 clones, with approximately 70% as singletons. CDR3 length: 16 residues. V shed 5 bases and J 10 bases; nucleotides not matched to a gene: 16. CDR1 and CDR2 (germline): SGHVS, FQNEAQ. The sequence derives from a man aged 35-49 years in good health and CMV-seropositive. Sequencing used PBMCs. V usage is TRBV7-8 and J usage is TRBJ2-1, with 8 bases matching TRBD2. The DNA of the CDR3 is TGTGCCAGCAGCGCAAGCGGGGGCCTCGGAGTCGGCGAGCAGTTCTTC. Residues: CASSASGGLGVGEQFF.